This T cell receptor beta chain originates from a study of cytomegalovirus exposure and HLA in healthy donors. 60 Vbeta and 13 Jbeta primers were used in PCR. Measured with immunoSEQ multiplex PCR; TCRdb has only the in-frame clones, and not every one. The top ten clones hold 6.3% of a sample with about 150,000 clones, more than 70% of them seen once. Healthy bone marrow donors formed the donor group. This clone has just one count. Germline V gives CDR1 SEHNR, CDR2 FQNEAQ (reference sequence). V was clipped by 1 base and J by 6 bases; unmatched bases: 4. The CDR3 totals 14 residues. The gene calls are TRBV7-9 and TRBJ1-2; 8 positions agree with TRBD1. This clonotype was sampled from a male donor in good health and CMV-seropositive. Specimen: PBMCs. Written as DNA, the CDR3 is TGTGCCAGCAGCTTAGGGCAGGGGGCGAATGGCTACACCTTC. Protein product: CASSLGQGANGYTF.